Described below is a single TCR beta chain sequence and its context. Researchers grouped second doses given at about 4 or about 12 weeks into one pool. The data were produced by immunoSEQ multiplex PCR, yet TCRdb's version contains in-frame clones alone and is incomplete. The sample yields approximately 190,000 clones, over 85% seen once. This entry comes from a study of T cell responses to AZD1222 COVID-19 vaccine. The CDR3 extends over 16 amino acids. Looked up from germline, CDR1 is LGHNA and CDR2 is YNFKEQ. V dropped 5 bases and J dropped 8; count of bases not matched to a gene: 11. The sequencing used peripheral blood, collected 28 days after the second AZD1222 dose. The receptor was isolated from an adult who received the AZD1222 COVID-19 vaccine. The chain couples TRBV4-2 to TRBJ1-6; 8 bases are shared with TRBD1. The CDR3 bases are TGTGCCAGCAGCGACAAAGTGACAGGGGAGTATTCACCCCTCCACTTT. The encoded protein is CASSDKVTGEYSPLHF.